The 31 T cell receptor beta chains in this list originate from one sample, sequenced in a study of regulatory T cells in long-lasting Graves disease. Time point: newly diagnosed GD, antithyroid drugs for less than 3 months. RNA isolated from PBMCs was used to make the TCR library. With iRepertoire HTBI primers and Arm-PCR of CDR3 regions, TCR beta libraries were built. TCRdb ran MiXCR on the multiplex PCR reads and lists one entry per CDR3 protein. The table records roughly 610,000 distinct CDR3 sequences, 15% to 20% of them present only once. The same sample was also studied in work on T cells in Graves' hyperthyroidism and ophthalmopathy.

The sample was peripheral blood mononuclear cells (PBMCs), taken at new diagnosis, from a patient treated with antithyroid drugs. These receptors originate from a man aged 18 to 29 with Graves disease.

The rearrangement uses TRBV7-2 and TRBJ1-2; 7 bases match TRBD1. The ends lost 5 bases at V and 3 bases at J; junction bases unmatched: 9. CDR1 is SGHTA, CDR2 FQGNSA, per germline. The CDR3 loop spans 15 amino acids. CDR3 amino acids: CASSPTRDSHYGYTF. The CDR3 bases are TGTGCCAGCAGCCCGACCAGGGACAGCCACTATGGCTACACCTTC.

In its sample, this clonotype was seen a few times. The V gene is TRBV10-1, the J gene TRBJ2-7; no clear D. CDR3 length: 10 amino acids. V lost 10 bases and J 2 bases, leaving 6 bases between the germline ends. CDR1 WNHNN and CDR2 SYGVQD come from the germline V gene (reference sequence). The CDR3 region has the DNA TGCGCCATCCAACCCTACGAGCAGTACTTC. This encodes CAIQPYEQYF.

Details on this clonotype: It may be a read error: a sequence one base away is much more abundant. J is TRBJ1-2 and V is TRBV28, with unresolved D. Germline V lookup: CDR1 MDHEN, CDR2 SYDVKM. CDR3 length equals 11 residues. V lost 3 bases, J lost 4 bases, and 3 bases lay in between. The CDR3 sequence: CASSFLYGYTF. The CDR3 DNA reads TGTGCCAGCAGTTTCCTCTATGGCTACACCTTC.

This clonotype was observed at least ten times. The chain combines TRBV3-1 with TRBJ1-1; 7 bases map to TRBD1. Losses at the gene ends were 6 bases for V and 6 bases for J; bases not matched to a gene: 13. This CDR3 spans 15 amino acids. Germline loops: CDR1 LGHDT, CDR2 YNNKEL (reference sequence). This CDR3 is CASRPNRGSMAEAFF. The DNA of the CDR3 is TGTGCCAGCAGGCCTAACAGGGGATCTATGGCTGAAGCTTTCTTT.

The CDR3 spells CASSPGTSGASYEQYF. CDR3 DNA sequence: TGTGCCAGCAGTCCGGGGACTAGCGGGGCATCCTACGAGCAGTACTTC. The V gene is TRBV27, the J gene TRBJ2-7, with 13 bases aligning to TRBD2. Germline values: CDR1 MNHEY, CDR2 SMNVEV (reference sequence). V was pared by 5 bases and J by 1 base, with 5 bases of the junction left unmatched. The CDR3 sequence is 16 residues long.

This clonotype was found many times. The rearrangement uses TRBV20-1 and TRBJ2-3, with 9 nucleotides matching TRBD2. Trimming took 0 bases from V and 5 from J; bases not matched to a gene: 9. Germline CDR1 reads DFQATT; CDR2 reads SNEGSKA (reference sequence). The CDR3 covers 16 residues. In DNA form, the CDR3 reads TGCAGTGCTAGAGATAATAGCGGGAGTAGGGGAGATACGCAGTATTTT. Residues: CSARDNSGSRGDTQYF.

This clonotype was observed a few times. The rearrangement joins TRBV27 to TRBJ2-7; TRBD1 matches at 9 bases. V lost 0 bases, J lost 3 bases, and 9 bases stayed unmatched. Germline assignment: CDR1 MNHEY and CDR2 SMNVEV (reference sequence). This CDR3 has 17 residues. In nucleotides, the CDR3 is TGTGCCAGCAGTTTATCTATTTCCGGGACAGGGAACTACGAGCAGTACTTC. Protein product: CASSLSISGTGNYEQYF.

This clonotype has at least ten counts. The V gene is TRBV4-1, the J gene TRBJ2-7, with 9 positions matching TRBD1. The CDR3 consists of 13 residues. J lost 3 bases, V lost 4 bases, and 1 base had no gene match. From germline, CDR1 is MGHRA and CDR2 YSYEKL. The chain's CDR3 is CASSRDRVYEQYF. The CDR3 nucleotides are TGCGCCAGCAGCCGGGACAGGGTCTACGAGCAGTACTTC.

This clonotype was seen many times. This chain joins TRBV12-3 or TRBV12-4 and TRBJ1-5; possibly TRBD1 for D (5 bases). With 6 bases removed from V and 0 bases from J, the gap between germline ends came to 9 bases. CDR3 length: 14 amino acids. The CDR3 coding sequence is TGTGCCAGCAGATATGACAGTAGCAATCAGCCCCAGCATTTT. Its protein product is CASRYDSSNQPQHF.

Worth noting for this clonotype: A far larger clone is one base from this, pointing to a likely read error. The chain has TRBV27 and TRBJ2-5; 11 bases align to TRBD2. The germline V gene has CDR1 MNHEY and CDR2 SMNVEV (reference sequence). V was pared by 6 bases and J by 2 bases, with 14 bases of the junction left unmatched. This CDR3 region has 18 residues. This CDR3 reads CASSPTSGASSKQETQYF. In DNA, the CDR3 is TGTGCCAGCAGCCCGACTAGCGGGGCGTCTAGCAAGCAAGAGACCCAGTACTTC.

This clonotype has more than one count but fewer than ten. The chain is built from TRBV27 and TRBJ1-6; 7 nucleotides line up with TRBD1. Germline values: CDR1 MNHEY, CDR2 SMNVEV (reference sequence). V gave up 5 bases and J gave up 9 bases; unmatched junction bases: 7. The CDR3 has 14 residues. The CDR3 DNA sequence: TGTGCCAGCAGTCCCGCGGACAGGACTTCACCCCTCCACTTT. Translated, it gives CASSPADRTSPLHF.

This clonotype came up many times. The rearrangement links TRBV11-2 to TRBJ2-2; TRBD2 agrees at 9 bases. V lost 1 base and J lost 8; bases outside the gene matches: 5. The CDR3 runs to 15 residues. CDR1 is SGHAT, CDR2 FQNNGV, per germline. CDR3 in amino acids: CASSLVRGREGELFF. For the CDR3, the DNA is TGTGCCAGCAGCTTAGTTCGCGGGAGGGAAGGGGAGCTGTTTTTT.

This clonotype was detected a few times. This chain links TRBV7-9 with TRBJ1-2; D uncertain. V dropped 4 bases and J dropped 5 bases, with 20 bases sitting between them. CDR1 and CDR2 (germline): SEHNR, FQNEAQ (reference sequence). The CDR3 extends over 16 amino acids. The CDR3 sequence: CASSSYTGQERYGYTF. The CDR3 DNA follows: TGTGCCAGCAGCTCCTATACCGGCCAGGAGCGTTATGGCTACACCTTC.

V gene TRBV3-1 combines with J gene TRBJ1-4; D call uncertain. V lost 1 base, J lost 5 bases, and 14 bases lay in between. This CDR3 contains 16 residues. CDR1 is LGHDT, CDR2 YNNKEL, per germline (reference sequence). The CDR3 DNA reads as TGTGCCAGCAGCCAAGTCCTAGAATCTTGGAATGAAAAACTGTTTTTT. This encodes CASSQVLESWNEKLFF.

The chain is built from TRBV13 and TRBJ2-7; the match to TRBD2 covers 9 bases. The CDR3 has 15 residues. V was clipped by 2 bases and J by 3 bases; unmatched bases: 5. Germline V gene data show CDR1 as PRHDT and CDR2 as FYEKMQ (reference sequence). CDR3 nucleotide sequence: TGTGCCAGCAGCTTACTCGCGGGGGGGTACTACGAGCAGTACTTC. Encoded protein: CASSLLAGGYYEQYF.

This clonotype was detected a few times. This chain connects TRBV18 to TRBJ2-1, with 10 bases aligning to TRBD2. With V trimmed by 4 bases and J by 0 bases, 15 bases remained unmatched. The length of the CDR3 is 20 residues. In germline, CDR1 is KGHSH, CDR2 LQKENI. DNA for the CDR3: TGTGCCAGCTCACGTCGCGTTAGCGGGAGGTCGTCGGGCTCCTACAATGAGCAGTTCTTC. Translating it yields CASSRRVSGRSSGSYNEQFF.

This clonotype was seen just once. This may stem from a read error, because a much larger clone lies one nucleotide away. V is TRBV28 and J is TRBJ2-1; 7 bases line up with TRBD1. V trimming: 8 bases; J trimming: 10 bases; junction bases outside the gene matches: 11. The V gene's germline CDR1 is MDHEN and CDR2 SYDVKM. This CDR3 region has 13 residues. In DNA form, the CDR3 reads TGTGCCAGCTCGGGACAGCTTACCTACGAGCAGTTCTTC. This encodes CASSGQLTYEQFF.

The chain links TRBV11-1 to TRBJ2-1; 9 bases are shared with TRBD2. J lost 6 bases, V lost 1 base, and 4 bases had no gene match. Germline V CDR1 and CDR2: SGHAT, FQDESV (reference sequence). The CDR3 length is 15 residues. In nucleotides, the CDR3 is TGTGCCAGCAGCTTAGTGGCGGGAGGGAGCAATGAGCAGTTCTTC. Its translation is CASSLVAGGSNEQFF.

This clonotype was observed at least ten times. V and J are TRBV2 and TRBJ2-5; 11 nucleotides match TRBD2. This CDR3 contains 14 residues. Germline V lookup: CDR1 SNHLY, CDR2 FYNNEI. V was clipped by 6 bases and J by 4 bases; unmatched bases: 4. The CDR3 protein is CASRLAGGSETQYF. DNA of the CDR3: TGTGCCAGCAGGCTAGCGGGAGGTTCAGAGACCCAGTACTTC.

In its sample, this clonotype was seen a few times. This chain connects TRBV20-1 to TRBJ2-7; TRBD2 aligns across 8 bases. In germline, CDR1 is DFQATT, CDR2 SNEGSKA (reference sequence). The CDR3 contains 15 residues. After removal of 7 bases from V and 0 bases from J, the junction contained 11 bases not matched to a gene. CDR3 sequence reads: CSVSPPSGPSYEQYF. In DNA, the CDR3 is TGCAGTGTCAGCCCCCCTAGCGGGCCCTCCTACGAGCAGTACTTC.

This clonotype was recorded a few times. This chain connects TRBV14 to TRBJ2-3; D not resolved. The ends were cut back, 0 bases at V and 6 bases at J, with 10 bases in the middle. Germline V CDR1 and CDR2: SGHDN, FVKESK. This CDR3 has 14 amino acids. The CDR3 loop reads CASSQEAGPDTQYF. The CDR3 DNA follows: TGTGCCAGCAGCCAAGAAGCCGGGCCCGATACGCAGTATTTT.

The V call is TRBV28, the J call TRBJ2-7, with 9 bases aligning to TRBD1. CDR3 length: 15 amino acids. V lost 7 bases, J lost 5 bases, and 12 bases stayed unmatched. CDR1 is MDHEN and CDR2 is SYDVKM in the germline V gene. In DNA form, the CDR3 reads TGTGCCAGCACCACGTGGGGACAGGGAAGGCACGAGCAGTACTTC. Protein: CASTTWGQGRHEQYF.

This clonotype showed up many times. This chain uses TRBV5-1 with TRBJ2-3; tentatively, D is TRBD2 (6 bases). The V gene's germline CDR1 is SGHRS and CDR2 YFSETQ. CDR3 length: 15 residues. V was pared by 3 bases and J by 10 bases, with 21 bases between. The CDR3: CASSSRGLPQDPQYF. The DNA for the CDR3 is TGCGCCAGCAGCTCTAGGGGACTCCCACAGGATCCGCAGTATTTT. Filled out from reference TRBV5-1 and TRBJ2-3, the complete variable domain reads KAGVTQTPRYLIKTRGQQVTLSCSPISGHRSVSWYQQTPGQGLQFLFEYFSETQRNKGNFPGRFSGRQFSNSRSEMNVSTLELGDSALYLCASSSRGLPQDPQYFGPGTRLTVL.

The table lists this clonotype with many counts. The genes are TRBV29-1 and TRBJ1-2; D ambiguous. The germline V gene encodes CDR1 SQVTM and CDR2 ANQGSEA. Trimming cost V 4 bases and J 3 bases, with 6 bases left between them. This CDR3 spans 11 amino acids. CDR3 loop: CSVGVDYGYTF. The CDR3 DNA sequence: TGCAGCGTTGGGGTGGACTATGGCTACACCTTC.

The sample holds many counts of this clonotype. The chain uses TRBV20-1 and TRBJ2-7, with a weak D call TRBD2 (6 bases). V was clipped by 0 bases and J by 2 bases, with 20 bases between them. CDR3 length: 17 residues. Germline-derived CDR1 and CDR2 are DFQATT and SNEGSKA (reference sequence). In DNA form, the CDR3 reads TGCAGTGCTAGAGATCCCGCCGGACGGGAGCGTACCTACGAGCAGTACTTC. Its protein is CSARDPAGRERTYEQYF.

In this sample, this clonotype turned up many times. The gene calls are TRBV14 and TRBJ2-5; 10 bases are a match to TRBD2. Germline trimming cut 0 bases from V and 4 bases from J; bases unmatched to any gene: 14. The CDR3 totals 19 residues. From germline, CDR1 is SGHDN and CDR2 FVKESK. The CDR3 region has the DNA TGTGCCAGCAGCCAAGACGTGAGGGCTAGCGGGAGCGGCGCAGAGACCCAGTACTTC. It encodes CASSQDVRASGSGAETQYF.

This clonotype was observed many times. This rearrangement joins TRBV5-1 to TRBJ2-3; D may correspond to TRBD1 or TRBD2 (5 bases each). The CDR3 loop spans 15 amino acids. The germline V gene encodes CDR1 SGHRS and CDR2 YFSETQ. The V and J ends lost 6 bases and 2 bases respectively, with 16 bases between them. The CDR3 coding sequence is TGCGCCAGCACCGAATGGGGGACCGACACAGATACGCAGTATTTT. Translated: CASTEWGTDTDTQYF. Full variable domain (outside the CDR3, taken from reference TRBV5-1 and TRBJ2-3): KAGVTQTPRYLIKTRGQQVTLSCSPISGHRSVSWYQQTPGQGLQFLFEYFSETQRNKGNFPGRFSGRQFSNSRSEMNVSTLELGDSALYLCASTEWGTDTDTQYFGPGTRLTVL.

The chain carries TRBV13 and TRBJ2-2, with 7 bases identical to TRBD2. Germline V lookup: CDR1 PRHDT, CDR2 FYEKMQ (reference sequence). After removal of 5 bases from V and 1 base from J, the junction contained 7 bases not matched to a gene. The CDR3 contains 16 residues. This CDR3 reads CASSPPSGLNTGELFF. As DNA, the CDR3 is TGTGCCAGCAGCCCCCCTAGCGGCTTGAACACCGGGGAGCTGTTTTTT. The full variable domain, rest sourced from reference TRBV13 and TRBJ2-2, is AAGVIQSPRHLIKEKRETATLKCYPIPRHDTVYWYQQGPGQDPQFLISFYEKMQSDKGSIPDRFSAQQFSDYHSELNMSSLELGDSALYFCASSPPSGLNTGELFFGEGSRLTVL.

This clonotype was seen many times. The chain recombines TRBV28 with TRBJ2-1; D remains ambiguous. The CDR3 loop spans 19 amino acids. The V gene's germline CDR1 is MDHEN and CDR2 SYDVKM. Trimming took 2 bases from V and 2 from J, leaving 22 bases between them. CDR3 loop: CASSLPRVFDKLAYNEQFF. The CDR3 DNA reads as TGTGCCAGCAGTTTACCCCGAGTGTTTGATAAGCTGGCCTACAATGAGCAGTTCTTC.

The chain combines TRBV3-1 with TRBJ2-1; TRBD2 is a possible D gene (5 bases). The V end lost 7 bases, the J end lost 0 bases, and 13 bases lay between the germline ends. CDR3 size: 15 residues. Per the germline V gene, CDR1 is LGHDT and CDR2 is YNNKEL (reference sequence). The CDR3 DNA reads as TGTGCCAGCACCGGCGGGCTGAGCTCCTACAATGAGCAGTTCTTC. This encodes CASTGGLSSYNEQFF.

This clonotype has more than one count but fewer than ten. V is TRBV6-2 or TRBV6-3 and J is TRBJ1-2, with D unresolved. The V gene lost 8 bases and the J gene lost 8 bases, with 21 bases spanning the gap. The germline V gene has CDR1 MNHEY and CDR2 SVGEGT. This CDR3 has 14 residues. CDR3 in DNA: TGTGCCAGCGGCGGGCAGGCAGCATTCAAAGGCTACACCTTC. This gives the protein CASGGQAAFKGYTF.